This is a list of T cell receptor beta chains from one sample in a study of CD4+ T cells in melanoma. Assay: immunoSEQ multiplex PCR; the TCRdb copy retains only in-frame clones and omits some. The sample lists over 100,000 clones; around 92% were seen once. The sequencing input was peripheral blood. All receptors derive from a human donor with melanoma. Each CDR3 is given with its conserved first and last residue. A D gene is named only where the DNA matches it firmly. Part of the rows lack a size; the others show once, few, many or a class for expanded clones.

d_call j_call v_call cdr3_length clone_size cdr3_aa cdr3_nt
. TRBJ1-2 TRBV28 15 . CASSLRIHPNYGYTF TGTGCCAGCAGTTTAAGGATACACCCTAACTATGGCTACACCTTC
. TRBJ2-1 TRBV5-8 13 . CASSSLTGYEQFF TGTGCCAGCAGCTCACTTACTGGGTATGAGCAGTTCTTC
. TRBJ2-2 TRBV9 16 . CASSASNWGNTGELFF TGTGCCAGCAGCGCGAGCAATTGGGGGAACACCGGGGAGCTGTTTTTT
. TRBJ2-7 TRBV9 15 . CASSVGEGSKYEQYF TGTGCCAGCAGCGTAGGCGAAGGTTCGAAGTACGAGCAGTACTTC
. TRBJ1-1 TRBV11-1 14 . CASSFYPTGTEAFF TGTGCCAGCAGCTTTTACCCGACTGGCACTGAAGCTTTCTTT
. TRBJ2-5 TRBV7-2 14 once CASSLAGLGETQYF TGTGCCAGCAGCTTAGCGGGACTGGGTGAGACCCAGTACTTC
. TRBJ2-5 TRBV9 17 . CASSAPPRGAAEETQYF TGTGCCAGCAGCGCACCCCCACGGGGGGCCGCGGAAGAGACCCAGTACTTC
TRBD1 TRBJ1-6 TRBV6-5 14 . CASSARQGGPPLHF TGTGCCAGCAGCGCGAGACAGGGTGGGCCACCCCTCCACTTT
. TRBJ2-7 TRBV7-2 15 . CASSSRAGEEGKQYF TGTGCCAGCAGCTCAAGGGCAGGGGAAGAGGGAAAGCAGTACTTC
. TRBJ2-1 TRBV6-1 13 . CASSDSDYNEQFF TGTGCCAGCAGTGATAGCGATTACAATGAGCAGTTCTTC
. TRBJ2-2 TRBV6-5 14 . CASARDFNTGELFF TGTGCCAGCGCCCGGGACTTTAACACCGGGGAGCTGTTTTTT
TRBD1 TRBJ1-5 TRBV2 14 . CASSLDREAQPQHF TGTGCCAGCAGCCTGGACAGGGAAGCTCAGCCCCAGCATTTT
. TRBJ2-7 TRBV10-3 16 many CAISDSGGTSSDEQYF TGTGCCATCAGTGATAGCGGAGGGACCTCATCCGACGAGCAGTACTTC
. TRBJ2-7 TRBV6-5 13 . CASSYPGSYEQYF TGTGCCAGCAGTTACCCGGGATCCTACGAGCAGTACTTC
. TRBJ2-7 TRBV18 15 . CASSTISGNSYEQYF TGTGCCAGCTCAACAATTTCAGGGAACTCCTACGAGCAGTACTTC
. TRBJ1-3 TRBV9 15 . CASSVAGNSGNTIYF TGTGCCAGCAGCGTAGCGGGCAACTCTGGAAACACCATATATTTT
. TRBJ2-7 TRBV6-1 13 . CASRLTGLHEQYF TGTGCCAGCAGGTTAACAGGGTTACACGAGCAGTACTTC
TRBD2 TRBJ2-1 TRBV5-3 19 . CARSCPTERTRLLYNEQFF TGTGCCAGAAGCTGCCCGACAGAAAGGACTAGGCTCCTATACAATGAGCAGTTCTTC
. TRBJ2-3 TRBV5-4 12 . CASSSYVDTQYF TGTGCCAGCAGCTCTTACGTAGATACGCAGTATTTT
. TRBJ2-3 TRBV28 13 . CASRWTVTDTQYF TGTGCCAGCAGATGGACAGTAACAGATACGCAGTATTTT
TRBD2 TRBJ2-1 TRBV5-4 15 . CASSSAGGYYNEQFF TGTGCCAGCAGCTCAGCGGGAGGATACTACAATGAGCAGTTCTTC
TRBD1 TRBJ2-7 TRBV7-2 13 . CASMGDRGHEQYF TGTGCCAGCATGGGGGACAGGGGCCACGAGCAGTACTTC
TRBD2 TRBJ2-5 TRBV10-3 16 . CAIRSDPSGRQETQYF TGTGCCATCAGGTCAGACCCTAGCGGGCGTCAAGAGACCCAGTACTTC
. TRBJ2-3 TRBV18 17 . CASSPRGVTGNTDTQYF TGTGCCAGCTCACCTAGGGGGGTGACAGGGAACACAGATACGCAGTATTTT
TRBD1 TRBJ1-3 TRBV7-2 15 . CASSFRDSSGNTIYF TGTGCCAGCAGCTTTCGGGACAGCTCTGGAAACACCATATATTTT
TRBD2 TRBJ2-2 TRBV4-3 18 once CASRMGLAGGLATGELFF TGCGCCAGCAGAATGGGACTAGCGGGAGGGTTAGCAACCGGGGAGCTGTTTTTT
. TRBJ2-3 TRBV14 13 . CASNQGNTDTQYF TGTGCCAGCAACCAGGGAAACACAGATACGCAGTATTTT
TRBD1 TRBJ1-5 TRBV5-4 16 . CASSLGGPDSNQPQHF TGTGCCAGCAGCCTAGGGGGCCCTGATAGCAATCAGCCCCAGCATTTT
. TRBJ2-7 TRBV7-2 12 . CASSSGAIEQYF TGTGCCAGCAGCTCGGGGGCGATCGAGCAGTACTTC
TRBD2 TRBJ2-5 TRBV7-3 15 . CASSFIAGGPETQYF TGTGCCAGCAGCTTTATAGCGGGGGGGCCTGAGACCCAGTACTTC
TRBD1 TRBJ2-7 TRBV5-8 15 . CASSRTGTETYEQYF TGTGCCAGCAGCAGAACCGGGACAGAGACCTACGAGCAGTACTTC
. TRBJ2-5 TRBV7-2 15 . CASSPTAPDQETQYF TGTGCCAGCAGCCCGACAGCCCCGGACCAAGAGACCCAGTACTTC
. TRBJ1-1 TRBV28 13 . CASTESGNTEAFF TGTGCCAGCACCGAGAGTGGGAACACTGAAGCTTTCTTT
TRBD2 TRBJ2-3 TRBV6-4 14 . CASSDGLAQDTQYF TGTGCCAGCAGTGACGGACTAGCGCAAGATACGCAGTATTTT
. TRBJ1-5 TRBV28 14 . CASNDTPGSQPQHF TGTGCCAGCAATGACACTCCAGGGAGCCAGCCCCAGCATTTT
. TRBJ1-2 TRBV19 12 . CASSNLDLGYTF TGTGCCAGTAGCAACCTCGATCTGGGCTACACCTTC
. TRBJ2-7 TRBV5-1 14 . CASSSPGRSYEQYF TGCGCCAGCAGCTCCCCGGGCAGGAGTTACGAGCAGTACTTC
. TRBJ2-2 TRBV6-5 14 . CASRRTSNTGELFF TGTGCCAGCAGGCGGACTTCGAACACCGGGGAGCTGTTTTTT
TRBD2 TRBJ2-5 TRBV6-6 16 few CASSYFAAGEAQTQYF TGTGCCAGCAGTTATTTCGCCGCGGGAGAGGCGCAGACCCAGTACTTC
. TRBJ2-5 TRBV7-2 11 . CASSSEETQYF TGTGCCAGCAGCTCCGAAGAGACCCAGTACTTC
. TRBJ1-4 TRBV23-1 18 . CASSQSMAGERSNEKLFF TGCGCCAGCAGTCAATCGATGGCAGGGGAGCGTAGTAATGAAAAACTGTTTTTT
. TRBJ1-6 TRBV7-9 14 once CASSLTAGNSPLHF TGTGCCAGCAGCTTAACGGCGGGGAATTCACCCCTCCACTTT
TRBD1 TRBJ1-4 TRBV5-5 16 . CASSPNIRTGLEKLFF TGTGCCAGCAGCCCGAACATCCGGACAGGGCTTGAAAAACTGTTTTTT
TRBD1 TRBJ2-1 TRBV11-3 16 . CASSFGTGATGNEQFF TGTGCCAGCAGCTTCGGGACAGGGGCTACGGGCAATGAGCAGTTCTTC
. TRBJ2-3 TRBV11-3 14 . CASSLTGSTDTQYF TGTGCCAGCAGCTTAACGGGAAGCACAGATACGCAGTATTTT
TRBD2 TRBJ2-1 TRBV29-1 14 . CSVERRGTNNEQFF TGCAGCGTTGAAAGGCGGGGGACTAACAATGAGCAGTTCTTC
. TRBJ1-1 TRBV28 15 . CASSPSGVGRTEAFF TGTGCCAGCAGTCCTTCCGGTGTAGGGCGAACTGAAGCTTTCTTT